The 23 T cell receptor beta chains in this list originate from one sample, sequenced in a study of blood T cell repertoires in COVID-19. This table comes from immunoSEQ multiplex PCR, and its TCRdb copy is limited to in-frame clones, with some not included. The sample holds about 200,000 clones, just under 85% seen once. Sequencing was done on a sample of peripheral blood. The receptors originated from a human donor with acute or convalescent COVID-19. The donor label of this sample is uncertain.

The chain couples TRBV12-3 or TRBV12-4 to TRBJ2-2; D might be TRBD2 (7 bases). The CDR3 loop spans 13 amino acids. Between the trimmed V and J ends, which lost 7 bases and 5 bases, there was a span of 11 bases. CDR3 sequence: CASKAGATGELFF. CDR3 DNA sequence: TGTGCCAGCAAGGCGGGGGCAACCGGGGAGCTGTTTTTT.

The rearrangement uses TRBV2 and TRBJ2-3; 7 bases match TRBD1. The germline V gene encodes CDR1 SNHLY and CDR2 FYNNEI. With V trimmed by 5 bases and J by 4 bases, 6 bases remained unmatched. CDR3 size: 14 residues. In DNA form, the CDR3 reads TGTGCCAGCAGTATTACAGGGGTGGCAGATACGCAGTATTTT. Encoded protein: CASSITGVADTQYF.

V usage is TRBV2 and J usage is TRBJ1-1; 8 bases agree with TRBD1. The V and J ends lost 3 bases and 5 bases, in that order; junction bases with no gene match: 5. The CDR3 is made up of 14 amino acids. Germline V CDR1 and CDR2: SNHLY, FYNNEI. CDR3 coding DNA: TGTGCCAGCAGTGACAGGGGGCGCAGGACTGAAGCTTTCTTT. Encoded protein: CASSDRGRRTEAFF.

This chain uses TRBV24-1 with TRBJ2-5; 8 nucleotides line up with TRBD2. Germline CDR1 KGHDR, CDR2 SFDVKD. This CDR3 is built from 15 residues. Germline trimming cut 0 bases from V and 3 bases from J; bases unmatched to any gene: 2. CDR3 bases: TGTGCCACCAGTGATTTGAACGGGAGGGAAGAGACCCAGTACTTC. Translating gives CATSDLNGREETQYF.

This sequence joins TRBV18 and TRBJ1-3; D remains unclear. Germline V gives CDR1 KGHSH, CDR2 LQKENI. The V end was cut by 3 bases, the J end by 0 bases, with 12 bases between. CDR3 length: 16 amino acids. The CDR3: CASSPLDLTSGNTIYF. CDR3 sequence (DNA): TGTGCCAGCTCACCCCTAGACCTCACCTCTGGAAACACCATATATTTT.

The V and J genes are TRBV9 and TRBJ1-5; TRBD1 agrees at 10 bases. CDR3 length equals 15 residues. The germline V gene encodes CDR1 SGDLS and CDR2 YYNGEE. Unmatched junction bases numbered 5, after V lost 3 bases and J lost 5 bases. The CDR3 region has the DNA TGTGCCAGCAGCGCCGGGACAGGGGTAGATCAGCCCCAGCATTTT. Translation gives CASSAGTGVDQPQHF.

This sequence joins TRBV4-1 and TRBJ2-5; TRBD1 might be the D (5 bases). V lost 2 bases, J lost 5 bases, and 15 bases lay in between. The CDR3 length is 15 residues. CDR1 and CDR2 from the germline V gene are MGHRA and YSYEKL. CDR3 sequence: CASSQPQGLRETQYF. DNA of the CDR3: TGCGCCAGCAGCCAACCCCAGGGCCTGAGGGAGACCCAGTACTTC.

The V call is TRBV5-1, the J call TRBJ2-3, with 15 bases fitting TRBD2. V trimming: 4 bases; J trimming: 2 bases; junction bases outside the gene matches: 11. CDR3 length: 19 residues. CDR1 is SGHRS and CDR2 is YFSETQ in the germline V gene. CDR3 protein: CASSPNPGTSGRNTDTQYF. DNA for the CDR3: TGCGCCAGCAGCCCGAACCCCGGGACTAGCGGGAGGAACACAGATACGCAGTATTTT.

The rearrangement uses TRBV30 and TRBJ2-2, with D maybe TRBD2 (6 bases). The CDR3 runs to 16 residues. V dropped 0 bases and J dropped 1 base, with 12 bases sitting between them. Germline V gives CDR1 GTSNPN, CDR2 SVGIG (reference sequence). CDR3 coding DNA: TGTGCCTGGAGTGTCTTTAGGAGGGGGAACACCGGGGAGCTGTTTTTT. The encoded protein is CAWSVFRRGNTGELFF. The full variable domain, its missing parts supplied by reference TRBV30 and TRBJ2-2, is SQTIHQWPATLVQPVGSPLSLECTVEGTSNPNLYWYRQAAGRGLQLLFYSVGIGQISSEVPQNLSASRPQDRQFILSSKKLLLSDSGFYLCAWSVFRRGNTGELFFGEGSRLTVL.

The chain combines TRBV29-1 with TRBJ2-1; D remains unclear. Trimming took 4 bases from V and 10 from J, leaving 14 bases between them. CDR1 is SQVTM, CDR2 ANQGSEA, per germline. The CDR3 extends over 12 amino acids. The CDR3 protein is CSVARYPLEQFF. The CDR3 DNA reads TGCAGCGTTGCCCGGTACCCTTTGGAGCAGTTCTTC.

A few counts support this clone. The CDR3 is CASSRAATGHSEAFF. As DNA, the CDR3 is TGTGCCAGCAGTCGAGCCGCCACAGGGCACAGTGAAGCTTTCTTT. The chain is built from TRBV28 and TRBJ1-1; the D gene is possibly TRBD1 (6 bases). The CDR3 has 15 residues. The V end was cut by 5 bases, the J end by 7 bases, with 20 bases between. Germline values: CDR1 MDHEN, CDR2 SYDVKM.

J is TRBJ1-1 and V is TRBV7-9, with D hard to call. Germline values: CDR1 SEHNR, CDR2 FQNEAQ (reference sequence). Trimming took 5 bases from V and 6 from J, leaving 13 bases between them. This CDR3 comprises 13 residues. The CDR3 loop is CASSAAGGAEAFF. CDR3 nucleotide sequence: TGTGCCAGCAGCGCGGCGGGCGGGGCTGAAGCTTTCTTT.

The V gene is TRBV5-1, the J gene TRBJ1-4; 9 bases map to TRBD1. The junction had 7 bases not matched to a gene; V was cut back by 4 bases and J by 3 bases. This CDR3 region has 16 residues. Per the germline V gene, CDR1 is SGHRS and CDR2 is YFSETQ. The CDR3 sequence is CASSLGQGISNEKLFF. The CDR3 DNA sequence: TGCGCCAGCAGCCTCGGACAGGGGATATCTAATGAAAAACTGTTTTTT.

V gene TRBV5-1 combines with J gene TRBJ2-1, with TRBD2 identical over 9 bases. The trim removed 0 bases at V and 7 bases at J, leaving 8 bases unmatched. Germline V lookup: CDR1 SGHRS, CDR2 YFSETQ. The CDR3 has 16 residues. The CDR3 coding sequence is TGCGCCAGCAGCTTGGTTCCCAGCGGGAGGAAGAATGAGCAGTTCTTC. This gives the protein CASSLVPSGRKNEQFF.

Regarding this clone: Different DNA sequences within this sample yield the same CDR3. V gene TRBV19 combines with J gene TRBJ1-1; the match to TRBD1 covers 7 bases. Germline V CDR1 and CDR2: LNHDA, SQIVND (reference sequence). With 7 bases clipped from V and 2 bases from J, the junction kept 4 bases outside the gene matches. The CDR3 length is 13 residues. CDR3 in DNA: TGTGCCAGTACCCGGACAGGAAACACTGAAGCTTTCTTT. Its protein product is CASTRTGNTEAFF.

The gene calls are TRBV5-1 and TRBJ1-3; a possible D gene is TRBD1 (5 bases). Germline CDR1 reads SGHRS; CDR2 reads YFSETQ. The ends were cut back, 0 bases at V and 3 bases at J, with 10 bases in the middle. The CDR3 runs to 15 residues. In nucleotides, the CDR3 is TGCGCCAGCAGCTTGGCGCAGGGAAGTGGAAACACCATATATTTT. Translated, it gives CASSLAQGSGNTIYF. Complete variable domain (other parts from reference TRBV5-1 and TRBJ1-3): KAGVTQTPRYLIKTRGQQVTLSCSPISGHRSVSWYQQTPGQGLQFLFEYFSETQRNKGNFPGRFSGRQFSNSRSEMNVSTLELGDSALYLCASSLAQGSGNTIYFGEGSWLTVV.

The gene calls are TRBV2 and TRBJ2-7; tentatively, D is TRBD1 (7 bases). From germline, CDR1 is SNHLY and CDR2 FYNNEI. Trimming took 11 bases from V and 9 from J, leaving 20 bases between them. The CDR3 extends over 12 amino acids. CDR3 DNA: TGTGCCTCTACAGGGGAGGTCCAGGGGCAGTACTTC. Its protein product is CASTGEVQGQYF. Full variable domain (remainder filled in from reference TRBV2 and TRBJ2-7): EPEVTQTPSHQVTQMGQEVILRCVPISNHLYFYWYRQILGQKVEFLVSFYNNEISEKSEIFDDQFSVERPDGSNFTLKIRSTKLEDSAMYFCASTGEVQGQYFGPGTRLTVT.

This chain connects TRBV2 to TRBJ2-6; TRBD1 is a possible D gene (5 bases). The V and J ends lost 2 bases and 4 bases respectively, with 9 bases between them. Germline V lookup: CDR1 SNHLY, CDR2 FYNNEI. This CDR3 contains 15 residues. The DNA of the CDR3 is TGTGCCAGCAGTGAATTAGGGGCCGGGGCCAACGTCCTGACTTTC. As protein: CASSELGAGANVLTF.

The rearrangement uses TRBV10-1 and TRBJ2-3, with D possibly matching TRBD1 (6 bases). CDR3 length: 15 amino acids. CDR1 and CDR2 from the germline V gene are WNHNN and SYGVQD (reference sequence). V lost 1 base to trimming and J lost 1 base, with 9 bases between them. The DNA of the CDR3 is TGCGCCAGCAGTGAGTGGAAGGGGGGCACAGATACGCAGTATTTT. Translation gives CASSEWKGGTDTQYF.

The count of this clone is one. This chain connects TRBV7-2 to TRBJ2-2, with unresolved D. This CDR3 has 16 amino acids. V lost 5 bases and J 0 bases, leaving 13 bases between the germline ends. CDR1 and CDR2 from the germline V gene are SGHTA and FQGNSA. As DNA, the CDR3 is TGTGCCAGCAGCCGGAGAGCTAGTTCGAACACCGGGGAGCTGTTTTTT. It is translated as CASSRRASSNTGELFF.

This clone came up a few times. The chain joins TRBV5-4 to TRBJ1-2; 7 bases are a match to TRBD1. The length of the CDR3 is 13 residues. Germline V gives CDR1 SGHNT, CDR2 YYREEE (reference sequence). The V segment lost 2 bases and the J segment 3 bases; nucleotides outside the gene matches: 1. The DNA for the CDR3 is TGTGCCAGCAGCTTTGACAGGGACTATGGCTACACCTTC. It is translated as CASSFDRDYGYTF.

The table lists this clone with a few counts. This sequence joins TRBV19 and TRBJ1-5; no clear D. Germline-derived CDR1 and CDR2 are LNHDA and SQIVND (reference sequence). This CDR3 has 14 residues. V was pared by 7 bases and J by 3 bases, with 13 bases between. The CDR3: CASNARGFNQPQHF. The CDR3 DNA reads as TGTGCCAGTAACGCACGCGGATTCAATCAGCCCCAGCATTTT.

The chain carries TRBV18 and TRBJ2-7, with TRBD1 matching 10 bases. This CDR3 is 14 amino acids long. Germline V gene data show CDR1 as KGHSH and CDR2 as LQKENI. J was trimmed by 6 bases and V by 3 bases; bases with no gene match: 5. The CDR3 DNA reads TGTGCCAGCTCACCCGGGACAGGGGTGGGCGAGCAGTACTTC. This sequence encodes CASSPGTGVGEQYF.